The T cell receptor (beta chain) under discussion was sequenced for a study of cytomegalovirus exposure and HLA in healthy donors. Study details: The Caucasian-associated ancestry cluster contained 81% of the approximately 400 genotyped donors.

CDR1 is SGHRS and CDR2 is YFSETQ in the germline V gene. Trimming shortened V by 6 bases and J by 0 bases, and 13 bases separated the two germline ends. The length of the CDR3 is 14 residues. A multiplex PCR was run with 60 Vbeta primers and 13 Jbeta primers. Measured with immunoSEQ multiplex PCR; TCRdb has only the in-frame clones, and not every one. The sample has about 220,000 clones; over 80% are singletons. This clonotype was obtained from a boy under 10 years old in good health and CMV-seronegative. The V and J genes are TRBV5-1 and TRBJ2-7; perhaps TRBD2 as D (5 bases). The sequenced sample was PBMCs. CDR3 in DNA: TGCGCCAGCAACCCGTCGGGGTTCTCCTACGAGCAGTACTTC. Translated: CASNPSGFSYEQYF.